This T cell receptor (beta chain) was sequenced during a study of T cells in Graves' hyperthyroidism and ophthalmopathy. Amplified TCR beta CDR3 regions came from RNA transcripts. HTBI primers were the set used in a first-round RT-PCR of the TCR CDR3. TCRdb re-called the multiplex PCR reads with MiXCR, one entry per CDR3 protein. The sample lists around 300,000 distinct CDR3 sequences; about 14% were seen once. V lost 0 bases to trimming and J lost 6 bases, with 15 bases between them. The CDR3 sequence is 15 residues long. Germline CDR1 DFQATT, CDR2 SNEGSKA (reference sequence). Newly diagnosed hyperthyroidism, duration under 2 months, in patients aged 18 to 65.

The chain recombines TRBV20-1 with TRBJ2-4; D is perhaps TRBD2 (5 bases). Sequenced material: blood. The receptor's source is a woman aged 25-40 years with Graves' hyperthyroidism. This chain's CDR3 is CSARDQWQAGNIQYF. DNA for the CDR3: TGCAGTGCTAGAGACCAGTGGCAGGCGGGAAACATTCAGTACTTC.